This TCR beta chain comes out of a study of cytomegalovirus exposure and HLA in healthy donors. Regarding the study as a whole: Highly shared variants forming one cluster were likely a sequencing artifact.

Use of 60 Vbeta and 13 Jbeta primers characterized the PCR. Per the original methods: Later work found 65 million to 90 million unique TCR beta chains, with 10 million to 14 million shared. This table comes from immunoSEQ multiplex PCR, and its TCRdb copy is limited to in-frame clones, with some not included. That table supplies the V and J calls and clone size; D and trimming were determined from the DNA. The sample lists some 150,000 clones; more than 60% were seen once. This clone has only one observation. The antigen is not known. Sequenced material: PBMCs. This TCR was recovered from a middle-aged man in good health and CMV-seronegative.

For the CDR3, the DNA is TGTGCCAGCAGCTTGGAACTTCAGGGTCCCGGGGAGCTGTTTTTT. As protein: CASSLELQGPGELFF. The rearrangement links TRBV5-4 to TRBJ2-2, with D possibly TRBD1 on 5 matching bases. The CDR3 contains 15 residues. CDR1 is SGHNT and CDR2 is YYREEE in the germline V gene (reference sequence). The V gene lost 0 bases and the J gene lost 6 bases, with 12 bases spanning the gap.